This entry features one T cell receptor beta chain sequence. Its antigen remains unknown. The sample belongs to a study of T cells after yellow fever vaccination. Study-wide points: High-abundance clonotypes from the bulk population could contaminate FACS-sorted repertoires. Among primary-vaccination clones, most reappeared after the booster, at roughly 95% for CD4 and around 91% for CD8. There was a small share of clonotypes that showed up in both the CD4 and CD8 compartments.

Synthesis of TCR cDNA relied on 5'RACE template switching, which attached a universal primer site and UMIs. TCRdb passed the 5' RACE reads through MiXCR, listing each CDR3 protein once. The sample yields about 400,000 distinct CDR3 sequences, approximately 5.7% seen once. V was pared by 1 base and J by 0 bases, with 19 bases between. Looked up from germline, CDR1 is DFQATT and CDR2 is SNEGSKA (reference sequence). The length of the CDR3 is 17 residues. This chain uses TRBV20-1 with TRBJ2-7; D might be TRBD1 (5 bases). This TCR was sampled from a man aged 25-45 years who received the YFV17D yellow fever vaccine. Material: PBMCs, obtained 5 days after the yellow fever booster vaccination. Here the CDR3 reads CSARASSTATLSYEQYF. CDR3 nucleotide sequence: TGCAGTGCTAGAGCCTCCTCGACAGCCACCCTCTCCTACGAGCAGTACTTC.